These T cell receptor beta chains were read from a single sample in a study of cytomegalovirus exposure and HLA in healthy donors. Profiled with immunoSEQ multiplex PCR; TCRdb holds only in-frame clones, not every one. The sample consists of 89,000 or so clones, under 85% of them appearing once. What was sequenced was PBMCs. The receptor set was obtained from a boy aged 5-17 years in good health and CMV-seronegative. Each CDR3 is given with its conserved first and last residue. A D gene is named only where the DNA matches it firmly.

V gene,CDR3 length,D gene,J gene,CDR3 protein
TRBV5-6,14,.,TRBJ1-2,CASSLTLANYGYTF
TRBV7-6,20,TRBD2,TRBJ2-7,CASSLAPGTSGRPSSYEQYF
TRBV19,14,TRBD2,TRBJ2-1,CASSMGLAGNEQFF
TRBV12-5,18,TRBD2,TRBJ2-1,CASGLAVTSGQIYNEQFF
TRBV29-1,11,TRBD1,TRBJ1-5,CSVGQGQPQHF
TRBV4-1,15,.,TRBJ1-1,CASSQDRAEITEAFF
TRBV30,14,.,TRBJ1-4,CAWSGSATNEKLFF
TRBV30,16,.,TRBJ1-5,CAWSVEGQSVYQPQHF
TRBV30,14,.,TRBJ1-2,CACGRFLTNYGYTF
TRBV30,14,TRBD2,TRBJ2-5,CAWKEQAGVETQYF
TRBV9,15,TRBD1,TRBJ1-1,CASSNRDRGNTEAFF
TRBV29-1,17,TRBD1,TRBJ2-1,CSVSDSGTGVPYNEQFF
TRBV25-1,15,.,TRBJ1-4,CASSPSWGQGEKLFF
TRBV5-4,15,TRBD1,TRBJ1-2,CASSFNRGQNYGYTF
TRBV10-1,14,.,TRBJ2-7,CASSAGTPSYEQYF
TRBV7-2,16,TRBD2,TRBJ2-1,CASSVLAGGPFGKQFF
TRBV29-1,14,.,TRBJ2-3,CSVEDIGKGDTQYF
TRBV4-1,13,TRBD1,TRBJ2-7,CASSRQGAGEQYF
TRBV19,13,.,TRBJ1-2,CASSMATAYGYTF
TRBV6-1,14,.,TRBJ1-3,CASSEGGPGNTIYF
TRBV25-1,17,.,TRBJ2-3,CASSDASLGSMTDTQYF
TRBV9,14,TRBD1,TRBJ2-7,CASSEGQVSYEQYF
TRBV27,13,.,TRBJ2-7,CASSLGTFYEQYF
TRBV7-2,15,.,TRBJ1-2,CASSLASSVRYGYTF
TRBV28,16,.,TRBJ2-5,CASSPGFPSPQETQYF
TRBV28,16,.,TRBJ1-2,CASSFQGTPGGYGYTF
TRBV4-3,17,.,TRBJ2-2,CASSQELIATGTGELFF
TRBV14,15,.,TRBJ2-4,CASSQEAGDRGIQYF
TRBV19,16,TRBD1,TRBJ1-1,CASSIPTDRGTTEAFF
TRBV7-2,13,.,TRBJ1-2,CASSLQGNYGYTF
TRBV28,16,TRBD2,TRBJ2-1,CASSLGSGGDYNEQFF
TRBV4-3,15,.,TRBJ1-2,CASSQDVQGNYGYTF
TRBV2,15,.,TRBJ1-3,CASSEDYTMRNTIYF
TRBV6-1,13,.,TRBJ1-1,CASSSVRGAEAFF
TRBV7-9,16,TRBD2,TRBJ2-5,CASSYPGLAGIETQYF
TRBV7-9,12,.,TRBJ2-7,CASSLGVYEQYF
TRBV28,15,.,TRBJ1-4,CASSPNWGGNEKLFF
TRBV7-8,13,TRBD1,TRBJ1-4,CASSSDRLSKLFF
TRBV9,16,TRBD1,TRBJ1-1,CASSGPRGQVNTEAFF